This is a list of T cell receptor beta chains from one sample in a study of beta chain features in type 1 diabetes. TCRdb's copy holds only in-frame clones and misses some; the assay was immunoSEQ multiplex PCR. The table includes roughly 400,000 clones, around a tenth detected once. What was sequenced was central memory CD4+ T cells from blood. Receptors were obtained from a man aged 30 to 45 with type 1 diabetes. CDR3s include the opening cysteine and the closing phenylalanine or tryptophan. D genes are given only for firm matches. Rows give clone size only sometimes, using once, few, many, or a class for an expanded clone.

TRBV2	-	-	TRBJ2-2	CASSRRTGGSNTGELFF	TGTGCCAGCAGCCGGAGGACGGGGGGCTCGAACACCGGGGAGCTGTTTTTT
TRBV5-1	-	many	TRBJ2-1	CASSLGQQDNEQFF	TGCGCCAGCAGCTTGGGACAGCAAGACAATGAGCAGTTCTTC
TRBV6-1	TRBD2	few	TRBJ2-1	CASSERTSISNEQFF	TGTGCCAGCAGTGAAAGGACTAGCATAAGCAATGAGCAGTTCTTC
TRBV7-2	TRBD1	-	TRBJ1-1	CASSSATGRYEAFF	TGTGCCAGCAGTTCTGCGACAGGGCGGTATGAAGCTTTCTTT
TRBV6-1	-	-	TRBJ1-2	CASSMTAAYGYTF	TGTGCCAGCAGTATGACAGCTGCCTATGGCTACACCTTC
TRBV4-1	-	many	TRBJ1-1	CASSQLRTSFF	TGCGCCAGCAGCCAGCTGCGAACTTCTTTCTTT
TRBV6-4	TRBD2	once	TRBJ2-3	CASSYRTSGREADTQYF	TGTGCCAGCAGCTACCGGACTAGCGGGAGGGAAGCAGATACGCAGTATTTT
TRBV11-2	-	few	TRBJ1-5	CASSLDRGQPQHF	TGTGCCAGCAGCTTAGATCGAGGTCAGCCCCAGCATTTT
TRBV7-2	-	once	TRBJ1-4	CASSSMWATNEKLFF	TGTGCCAGCAGCTCAATGTGGGCAACTAATGAAAAACTGTTTTTT
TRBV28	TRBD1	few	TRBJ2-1	CASRPPGDRSYNEQFF	TGTGCCAGCAGGCCCCCAGGGGACAGGAGCTACAATGAGCAGTTCTTC
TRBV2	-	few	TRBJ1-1	CASTTNYQAFF	TGTGCCAGCACCACAAACTACCAAGCTTTCTTT
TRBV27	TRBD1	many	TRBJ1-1	CASSYMTGHQDEAFF	TGTGCCAGCAGTTACATGACAGGGCATCAGGATGAAGCTTTCTTT
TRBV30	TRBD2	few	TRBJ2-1	CAWSPWRVRAGVLEQFF	TGTGCCTGGAGTCCCTGGCGGGTTAGGGCGGGGGTCCTTGAGCAGTTCTTC
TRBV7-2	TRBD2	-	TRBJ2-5	CASSKTSDETQYF	TGTGCCAGCAGCAAGACTAGCGACGAGACCCAGTACTTC
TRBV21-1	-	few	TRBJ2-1	CASSKPPDYGSYNEQFF	TGTGCCAGCAGCAAACCCCCCGACTATGGATCCTACAATGAGCAGTTCTTC
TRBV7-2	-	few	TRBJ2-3	CASSGAGPGTDTQYF	TGTGCCAGCAGCGGGGCGGGCCCGGGCACAGATACGCAGTATTTT
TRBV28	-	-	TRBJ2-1	CASSLGGYNEQFF	TGTGCCAGCAGTTTGGGGGGTTACAATGAGCAGTTCTTC
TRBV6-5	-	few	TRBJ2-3	CAISWGTLDTQYF	TGTGCCATCAGCTGGGGCACCCTAGATACGCAGTATTTT
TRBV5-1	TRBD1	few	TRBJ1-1	CASSLTGGVNTEAFF	TGCGCCAGCAGTTTAACAGGGGGGGTAAACACTGAAGCTTTCTTT
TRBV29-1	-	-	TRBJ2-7	CSYSHRAYEQYF	TGCAGCTATTCACACAGAGCCTACGAGCAGTACTTC
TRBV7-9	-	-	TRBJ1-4	CASSLLGHREDEKLFF	TGTGCCAGCAGCCTTTTAGGACACAGGGAAGATGAAAAACTGTTTTTT
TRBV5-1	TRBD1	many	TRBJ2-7	CASSPDRAPYEQYF	TGCGCCAGCAGCCCAGACAGGGCCCCCTACGAGCAGTACTTC
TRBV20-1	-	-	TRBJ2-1	CSASDNEQFF	TGCAGTGCTTCGGATAATGAGCAGTTCTTC
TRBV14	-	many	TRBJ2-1	CASSQYNEQFF	TGTGCCAGCAGCCAATACAATGAGCAGTTCTTC
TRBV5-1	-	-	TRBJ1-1	CASRRGNRDGTEAFF	TGCGCCAGCAGGCGAGGGAACAGGGATGGGACTGAAGCTTTCTTT
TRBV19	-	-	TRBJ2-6	CASSMGSGANVLTF	TGTGCCAGTAGTATGGGCTCTGGGGCCAACGTCCTGACTTTC
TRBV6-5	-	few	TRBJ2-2	CASSYDGRVAGELFF	TGTGCCAGCAGTTACGATGGCAGGGTGGCCGGGGAGCTGTTTTTT
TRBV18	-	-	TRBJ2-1	CASSPVTSSYNEQFF	TGTGCCAGCTCACCAGTGACTAGCTCCTACAATGAGCAGTTCTTC
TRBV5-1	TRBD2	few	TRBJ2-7	CASSWGGTGNEQYF	TGCGCCAGCAGCTGGGGAGGGACCGGTAACGAGCAGTACTTC
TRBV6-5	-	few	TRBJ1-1	CASCLRFTNTEAFF	TGTGCCAGCTGTCTCAGGTTTACGAACACTGAAGCTTTCTTT
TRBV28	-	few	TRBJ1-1	CASSKHITEGAFF	TGTGCCAGCAGTAAGCATATCACAGAAGGAGCTTTCTTT
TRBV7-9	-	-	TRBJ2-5	CASKGKGPQETQYF	TGTGCCAGCAAGGGGAAGGGGCCCCAAGAGACCCAGTACTTC
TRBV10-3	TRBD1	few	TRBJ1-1	CASRASTGENTEAFF	TGTGCCAGCCGAGCATCGACAGGGGAGAACACTGAAGCTTTCTTT
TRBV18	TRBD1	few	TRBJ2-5	CASSPPTGGETQYF	TGTGCCAGCTCACCACCAACAGGGGGAGAGACCCAGTACTTC
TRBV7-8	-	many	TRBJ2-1	CASSPKLGPSYNEQFF	TGTGCCAGCAGCCCGAAATTGGGGCCTTCCTACAATGAGCAGTTCTTC
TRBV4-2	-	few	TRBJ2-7	CASSLAFSYEQYF	TGTGCCAGCAGCCTCGCCTTTTCCTACGAGCAGTACTTC
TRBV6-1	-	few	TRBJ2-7	CASSWEGTAYEQYF	TGTGCCAGCAGTTGGGAAGGGACTGCGTACGAGCAGTACTTC
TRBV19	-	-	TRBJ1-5	CASSISQGGFSNQPQHF	TGTGCCAGTAGTATAAGCCAGGGAGGGTTTAGCAATCAGCCCCAGCATTTT
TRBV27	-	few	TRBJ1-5	CASSPSRNQPQHF	TGTGCCAGCAGCCCCTCGCGGAATCAGCCCCAGCATTTT
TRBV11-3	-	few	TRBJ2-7	CASSVVYEQYF	TGTGCCAGCAGCGTCGTCTACGAGCAGTACTTC
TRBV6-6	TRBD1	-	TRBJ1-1	CASSPSGTAAELF	TGTGCCAGCAGTCCCTCCGGGACAGCGGCTGAGCTCTTT
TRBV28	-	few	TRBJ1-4	CASSTSGARRGKLFF	TGTGCCAGCAGTACCTCCGGGGCCCGAAGGGGAAAACTGTTTTTT
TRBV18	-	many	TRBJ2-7	CASSRITSHEQYF	TGTGCCAGCTCACGAATAACTAGCCACGAGCAGTACTTC
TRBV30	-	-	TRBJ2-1	CAWSAPTRQFF	TGTGCCTGGAGTGCTCCAACGAGACAGTTCTTC
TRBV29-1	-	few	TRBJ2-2	CSAPAPTGELFF	TGCAGCGCCCCCGCGCCTACCGGGGAGCTGTTTTTT
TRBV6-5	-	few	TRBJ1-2	CASSDNYGYTF	TGTGCCAGCAGCGACAACTATGGCTACACCTTC
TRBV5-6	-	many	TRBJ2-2	CASSLGMTDTGELFF	TGTGCCAGCAGCCTAGGGATGACAGATACCGGGGAGCTGTTTTTT
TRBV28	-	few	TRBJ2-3	CASSPGQGLSDTQYF	TGTGCCAGCAGCCCTGGGCAGGGCCTCTCAGATACGCAGTATTTT
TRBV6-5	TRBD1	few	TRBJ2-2	CASSRQGNTGELFF	TGTGCCAGCAGCAGACAGGGGAACACCGGGGAGCTGTTTTTT